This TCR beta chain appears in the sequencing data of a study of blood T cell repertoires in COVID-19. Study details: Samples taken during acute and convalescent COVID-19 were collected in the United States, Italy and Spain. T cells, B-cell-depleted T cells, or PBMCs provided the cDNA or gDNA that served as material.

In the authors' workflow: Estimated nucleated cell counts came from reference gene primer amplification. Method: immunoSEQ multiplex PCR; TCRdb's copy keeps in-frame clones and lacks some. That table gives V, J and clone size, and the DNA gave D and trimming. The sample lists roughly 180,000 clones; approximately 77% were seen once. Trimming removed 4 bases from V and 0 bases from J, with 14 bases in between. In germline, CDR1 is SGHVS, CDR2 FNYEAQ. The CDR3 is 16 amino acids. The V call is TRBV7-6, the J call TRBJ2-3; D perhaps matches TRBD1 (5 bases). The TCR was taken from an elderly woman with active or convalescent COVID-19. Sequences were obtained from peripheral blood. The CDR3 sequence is CASSSQTVVSTDTQYF. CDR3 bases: TGTGCCAGCAGCTCACAGACAGTCGTGAGCACAGATACGCAGTATTTT.